This T cell receptor beta chain emerged from a study of T cell responses to AZD1222 COVID-19 vaccine. The assay was immunoSEQ multiplex PCR, and TCRdb's table has in-frame clones only and misses some. The sample has about 110,000 clones, 85% to 95% seen once; the top ten hold 5% to 8%. Findings and caveats of the study: In a largely white British group with more females than males, clonal diversity was possibly underestimated.

Pooling covered second doses at about 4 or about 12 weeks. With respect to this clone: Its antigen is as yet unknown.

V gave up 4 bases and J gave up 6 bases, with 15 bases separating them. CDR1 and CDR2 (germline): MGHRA, YSYEKL. The CDR3 extends over 15 amino acids. This receptor was taken from an adult who received the AZD1222 COVID-19 vaccine. The specimen was peripheral blood, collected 28 days after the second AZD1222 dose. The V and J genes are TRBV4-1 and TRBJ2-2, with D perhaps matching TRBD2 (6 bases). Here the CDR3 reads CASSPSAGNPGELFF. The CDR3 nucleotides read TGCGCCAGCAGCCCCTCGGCGGGAAACCCCGGGGAGCTGTTTTTT.